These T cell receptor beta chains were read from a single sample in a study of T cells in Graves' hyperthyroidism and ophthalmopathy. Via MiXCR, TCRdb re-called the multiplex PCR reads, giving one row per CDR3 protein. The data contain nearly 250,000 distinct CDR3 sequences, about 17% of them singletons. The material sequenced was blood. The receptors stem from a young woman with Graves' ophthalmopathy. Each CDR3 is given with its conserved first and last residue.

cdr3_aa: CASSGGTGWDQPQHF
v_call: TRBV28

cdr3_aa: CASSWPSGDLNEQFF
v_call: TRBV12-3/TRBV12-4

cdr3_aa: CASSPQYGTRRDEQFF
v_call: TRBV28

cdr3_aa: CASSPWTGRSTEAFF
v_call: TRBV18

cdr3_aa: CASVRAGGRGNEQFF
v_call: TRBV27

cdr3_aa: CASSDGTSGTTDTQYF
v_call: TRBV2

cdr3_aa: CASHSGGHEQYF
v_call: TRBV28

cdr3_aa: CATGSAGLSTDTQYF
v_call: TRBV15

cdr3_aa: CASSSPRTSGFRNEQFF
v_call: TRBV7-9

cdr3_aa: CASSLGVSGRADTQYF
v_call: TRBV7-6

cdr3_aa: CASSLERGGGYNEQFF
v_call: TRBV5-8

cdr3_aa: CASRAGGPALQETQYF
v_call: TRBV5-8

cdr3_aa: CATSDLTSYGYTF
v_call: TRBV24-1

cdr3_aa: CATSRGTSRYSSYNEQFF
v_call: TRBV15

cdr3_aa: CASSGLGRGVENEQFF
v_call: TRBV2

cdr3_aa: CASSPGTTGYEQYF
v_call: TRBV19

cdr3_aa: CSARDERGRGEQYF
v_call: TRBV20-1

cdr3_aa: CASSPLSETEYEQYF
v_call: TRBV18

cdr3_aa: CASSARGGEQYF
v_call: TRBV3-1

cdr3_aa: CSASSGGFYEKLFF
v_call: TRBV20-1

cdr3_aa: CASSPSGINEQFF
v_call: TRBV9

cdr3_aa: CAWSVTRVGAPRGEQYF
v_call: TRBV30

cdr3_aa: CASSPQLAGPASTDTQYF
v_call: TRBV4-1

cdr3_aa: CASSLTGGGSVDQPQHF
v_call: TRBV12-3/TRBV12-4

cdr3_aa: CASSSQAPQPQHF
v_call: TRBV28

cdr3_aa: CSVVYTGTSGRYEQFF
v_call: TRBV29-1

cdr3_aa: CASSADRGNNEQFF
v_call: TRBV9

cdr3_aa: CASRRTPADTQYF
v_call: TRBV28

cdr3_aa: CSAWTSLGTQYF
v_call: TRBV20-1

cdr3_aa: CASRNTGTSGTYEQYF
v_call: TRBV19

cdr3_aa: CATSDAGDTEAFF
v_call: TRBV24-1

cdr3_aa: CASSPSPLNTEAFF
v_call: TRBV9

cdr3_aa: CSARDPLVLEQFF
v_call: TRBV20-1

cdr3_aa: CASSSGLAGVGYTDTQYF
v_call: TRBV7-2

cdr3_aa: CASTLQGNYGYTF
v_call: TRBV3-1

cdr3_aa: CASSLRDGEQFF
v_call: TRBV7-9

cdr3_aa: CASSPLGETQYF
v_call: TRBV27

cdr3_aa: CASSWTSGGSNTDTQYF
v_call: TRBV2

cdr3_aa: CSAKGGTNYGYTF
v_call: TRBV20-1

cdr3_aa: CASSSRTSGSGGETQYF
v_call: TRBV14

cdr3_aa: CASSYSWSQGYYGYTF
v_call: TRBV6-5

cdr3_aa: CASMAGSYEQYF
v_call: TRBV27

cdr3_aa: CASSDRELHQPQHF
v_call: TRBV6-1

cdr3_aa: CASTKRGGDYEQYF
v_call: TRBV28

cdr3_aa: CASSLALGGSYGYTF
v_call: TRBV5-1

cdr3_aa: CASSSGTSGTPSSYNEQFF
v_call: TRBV12-3/TRBV12-4

cdr3_aa: CSAKRTSGTYNEQFF
v_call: TRBV20-1

cdr3_aa: CSARDMTDTQYF
v_call: TRBV20-1

cdr3_aa: CATSRDPAGQPQHF
v_call: TRBV15

cdr3_aa: CASSQDGGFRNEQYF
v_call: TRBV4-2

cdr3_aa: CSVAGVGLEQYF
v_call: TRBV29-1

cdr3_aa: CASSQRRYSSGRGTDTQYF
v_call: TRBV14

cdr3_aa: CASSYSSARGTPYEQYF
v_call: TRBV6-2/TRBV6-3

cdr3_aa: CAWSLEVGELFF
v_call: TRBV30

cdr3_aa: CASSSQAGGMDEQFF
v_call: TRBV11-2

cdr3_aa: CSARRTDTQYF
v_call: TRBV20-1

cdr3_aa: CASSPPGRAYNEQFF
v_call: TRBV7-2

cdr3_aa: CASSTLTYLGEQYF
v_call: TRBV19

cdr3_aa: CASSQSGLAGGQETQYF
v_call: TRBV3-1